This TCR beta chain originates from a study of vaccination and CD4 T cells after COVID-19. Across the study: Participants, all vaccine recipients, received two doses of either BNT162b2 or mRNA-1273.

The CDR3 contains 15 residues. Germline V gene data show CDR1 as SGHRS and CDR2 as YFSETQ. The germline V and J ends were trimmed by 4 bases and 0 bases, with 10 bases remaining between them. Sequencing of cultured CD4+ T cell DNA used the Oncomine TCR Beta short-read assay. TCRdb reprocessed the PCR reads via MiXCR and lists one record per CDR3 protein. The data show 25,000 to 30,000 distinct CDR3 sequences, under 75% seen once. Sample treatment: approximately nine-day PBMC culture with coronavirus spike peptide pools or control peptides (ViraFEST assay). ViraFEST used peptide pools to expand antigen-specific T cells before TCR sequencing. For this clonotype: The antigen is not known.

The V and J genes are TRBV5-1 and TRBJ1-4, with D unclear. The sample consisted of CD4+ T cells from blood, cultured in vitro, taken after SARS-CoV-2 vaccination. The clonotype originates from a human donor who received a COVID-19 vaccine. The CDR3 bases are TGCGCCAGCAGCGCCCGGACGGCAACTAATGAAAAACTGTTTTTT. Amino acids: CASSARTATNEKLFF.